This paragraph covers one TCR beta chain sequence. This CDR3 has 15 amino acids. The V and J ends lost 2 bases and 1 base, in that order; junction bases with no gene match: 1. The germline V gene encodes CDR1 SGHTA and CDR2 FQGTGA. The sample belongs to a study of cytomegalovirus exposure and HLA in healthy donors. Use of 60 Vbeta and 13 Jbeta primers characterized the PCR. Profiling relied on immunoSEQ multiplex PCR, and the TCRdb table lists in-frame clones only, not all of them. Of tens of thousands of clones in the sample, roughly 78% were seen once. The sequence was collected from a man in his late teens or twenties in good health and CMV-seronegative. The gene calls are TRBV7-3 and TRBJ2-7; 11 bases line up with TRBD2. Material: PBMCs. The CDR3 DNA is TGTGCCAGCAGCTTAGGGACTAGCGGATCCTACGAGCAGTACTTC. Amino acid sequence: CASSLGTSGSYEQYF.